The 17 T cell receptor beta chains below all came from one sample that was sequenced in a study of T cells in Graves' hyperthyroidism and ophthalmopathy. TCR beta CDR3 regions were amplified from RNA transcripts. In the first-round RT-PCR of the TCR CDR3, the HTBI primer set was used. TCRdb re-called the multiplex PCR reads through MiXCR, storing one row per CDR3 protein. Of 500,000 to 650,000 distinct CDR3 sequences listed, 17% were seen once; the top ten hold 17%. Sequencing was carried out using blood. These receptors came from a woman between 18 and 29 years old with Graves' ophthalmopathy.

The chain is built from TRBV19 and TRBJ2-7; 9 bases map to TRBD1. Trimming took 1 base from V and 5 from J; bases not matched to a gene: 9. The length of the CDR3 is 16 residues. Germline V lookup: CDR1 LNHDA, CDR2 SQIVND (reference sequence). The CDR3 coding sequence is TGTGCCAGTAGTATAGGGTCCCATGGACAGGGGAACGAGCAGTACTTC. Protein sequence: CASSIGSHGQGNEQYF.

This clonotype was counted at least ten times. This chain uses TRBV2 with TRBJ2-5; the D is unclear. The CDR3 totals 12 residues. Trimming pared 3 bases from V and 3 bases from J, leaving 5 bases between. Germline V lookup: CDR1 SNHLY, CDR2 FYNNEI. CDR3 sequence: CASSEGKETQYF. CDR3 nucleotides: TGTGCCAGCAGTGAGGGGAAAGAGACCCAGTACTTC.

This sequence joins TRBV27 and TRBJ2-1, with 8 positions matching TRBD2. Unmatched junction bases numbered 4, after V lost 3 bases and J lost 6 bases. The CDR3 spans 14 residues. Per germline, CDR1 MNHEY and CDR2 SMNVEV (reference sequence). CDR3 sequence reads: CASSFGGGLNEQFF. In DNA form, the CDR3 reads TGTGCCAGCAGTTTTGGCGGGGGGCTCAATGAGCAGTTCTTC.

This clonotype was counted only a few times. Here the CDR3 omits its conserved ending phenylalanine or tryptophan, so a read error is the likely source. The chain recombines TRBV2 with TRBJ2-7, with 9 bases aligning to TRBD1. Trimming removed 8 bases from V and 3 bases from J; junction bases left unmatched: 5. CDR3 length equals 13 residues. CDR1 is SNHLY and CDR2 is FYNNEI in the germline V gene. CDR3 sequence reads: CASVGTGNYEQYL. CDR3 DNA sequence: TGTGCCAGCGTAGGGACAGGGAACTACGAGCAGTACCTC.

The V and J genes are TRBV7-9 and TRBJ1-4; D is possibly TRBD1 (6 bases). Germline CDR1 SEHNR, CDR2 FQNEAQ (reference sequence). Trimming removed 5 bases from V and 2 bases from J, with 15 bases in between. The CDR3 covers 16 residues. The CDR3 loop is CASSVLQGNTNEKLFF. CDR3 bases: TGTGCCAGCAGCGTACTACAGGGCAATACTAATGAAAAACTGTTTTTT.

This clonotype was found many times. J is TRBJ1-6 and V is TRBV5-1, with 7 bases that match TRBD1. Germline V gives CDR1 SGHRS, CDR2 YFSETQ. V shed 0 bases and J 10 bases; nucleotides not matched to a gene: 7. The CDR3 extends over 15 amino acids. The CDR3 is CASSLGDSARSPLHF. The CDR3 DNA reads as TGCGCCAGCAGCTTGGGGGACAGCGCTAGATCACCCCTCCACTTT.

Worth noting for this clonotype: A much larger clone sits a single nucleotide away, making a read error possible. The rearrangement joins TRBV28 to TRBJ2-1; TRBD2 is a possible D gene (6 bases). The germline V gene has CDR1 MDHEN and CDR2 SYDVKM. CDR3 length equals 14 residues. V shed 3 bases and J shed 8 bases, with 14 bases lying between them. CDR3 in DNA: TGTGCCAGCAGTTTCGGGATAGCGGAAGATGAGCAGTTCTTC. This translates into CASSFGIAEDEQFF. Looking up the rest from reference TRBV28 and TRBJ2-1 gives the full variable domain: DVKVTQSSRYLVKRTGEKVFLECVQDMDHENMFWYRQDPGLGLRLIYFSYDVKMKEKGDIPEGYSVSREKKERFSLILESASTNQTSMYLCASSFGIAEDEQFFGPGTRLTVL.

This clonotype occurred once. This sequence joins TRBV7-3 and TRBJ2-1; 15 nucleotides align to TRBD2. The junction had 17 bases not matched to a gene; V was cut back by 5 bases and J by 6 bases. Germline loops: CDR1 SGHTA, CDR2 FQGTGA. There are 20 residues in the CDR3. CDR3 residues: CASSPLGGGLAGGPLNEQFF. The CDR3 DNA reads as TGTGCCAGCAGCCCCCTCGGGGGTGGACTAGCGGGAGGGCCGCTCAATGAGCAGTTCTTC. Full variable domain (remainder filled in from reference TRBV7-3 and TRBJ2-1): GAGVSQTPSNKVTEKGKYVELRCDPISGHTALYWYRQSLGQGPEFLIYFQGTGAADDSGLPNDRFFAVRPEGSVSTLKIQRTERGDSAVYLCASSPLGGGLAGGPLNEQFFGPGTRLTVL.

At least ten counts were recorded for this clonotype. The chain has TRBV20-1 and TRBJ2-7, with TRBD1 matching 8 bases. The V gene's germline CDR1 is DFQATT and CDR2 SNEGSKA (reference sequence). V shed 0 bases, J shed 4 bases, and the junction held 5 bases outside the gene matches. The CDR3 runs 14 residues. This CDR3 is CSARDLDREYEQYF. CDR3 DNA sequence: TGCAGTGCTAGAGATCTGGACAGGGAGTACGAGCAGTACTTC.

This clonotype occurred many times. CDR3 nucleotide sequence: TGTGCCAGCAGTTACTTGGCGGGAGGAATCGATGAGCAGTTCTTC. It translates to CASSYLAGGIDEQFF. This chain joins TRBV6-5 and TRBJ2-1; 8 nucleotides align to TRBD2. Per the germline V gene, CDR1 is MNHEY and CDR2 is SVGAGI. Trimming cost V 1 base and J 8 bases; bases outside gene matches: 7. The CDR3 spans 15 residues.

The sample holds many counts of this clonotype. The chain is built from TRBV11-2 and TRBJ2-5, with a weak D call TRBD2 (5 bases). Germline V gene data show CDR1 as SGHAT and CDR2 as FQNNGV. V dropped 0 bases and J dropped 7 bases, with 12 bases sitting between them. The CDR3 has 14 amino acids. CDR3 protein: CASSLEFSRGTQYF. CDR3 sequence (DNA): TGTGCCAGCAGCTTAGAGTTCTCTCGGGGGACCCAGTACTTC.

The chain combines TRBV10-3 with TRBJ1-1; D is uncertain. Trimming cost V 2 bases and J 0 bases, with 7 bases left between them. The CDR3 is 14 amino acids. CDR1 and CDR2 (germline): ENHRY, SYGVKD. CDR3 amino acids: CAISEAQMNTEAFF. As DNA, the CDR3 is TGTGCCATCAGTGAGGCCCAGATGAACACTGAAGCTTTCTTT.

J is TRBJ2-1 and V is TRBV24-1; D is possibly TRBD2 (6 bases). The germline gives CDR1 KGHDR, CDR2 SFDVKD. The CDR3 totals 12 residues. The V end was cut by 5 bases, the J end by 9 bases, with 10 bases between. The CDR3 loop reads CATSAGTFEQFF. The DNA of the CDR3 is TGTGCCACCAGTGCCGGGACTTTTGAGCAGTTCTTC.

This clonotype was counted ten times or more. The V call is TRBV12-3 or TRBV12-4, the J call TRBJ1-6; no clear D. Trimming shortened V by 1 base and J by 3 bases, and 10 bases separated the two germline ends. This CDR3 region has 16 residues. DNA of the CDR3: TGTGCCAGCAGTTTAGACGTACTTCTCTATAATTCACCCCTCCACTTT. Amino acids: CASSLDVLLYNSPLHF.

In this sample, this clonotype turned up many times. The gene calls are TRBV5-1 and TRBJ2-3; D gene ambiguous. V was trimmed by 0 bases and J by 4 bases, leaving 12 bases between them. Germline V gene data show CDR1 as SGHRS and CDR2 as YFSETQ. The CDR3 contains 15 residues. CDR3 protein: CASSLGEGGADTQYF. For the CDR3, the DNA is TGCGCCAGCAGCTTGGGTGAAGGTGGGGCAGATACGCAGTATTTT.

This clonotype was recorded a few times. V and J are TRBV20-1 and TRBJ1-6; 9 positions agree with TRBD1. The V gene's germline CDR1 is DFQATT and CDR2 SNEGSKA (reference sequence). Unmatched junction bases numbered 4, after V lost 0 bases and J lost 10 bases. The CDR3 extends over 14 amino acids. The CDR3 DNA reads TGCAGTGCTAGAGATCGACAGGGGGGCTCACCCCTCCACTTT. This gives the protein CSARDRQGGSPLHF.

The sample holds a few counts of this clonotype. The rearrangement links TRBV7-9 to TRBJ1-1; no definite D call. The CDR3 is made up of 15 amino acids. CDR1 is SEHNR and CDR2 is FQNEAQ in the germline V gene (reference sequence). V was shortened by 5 bases and J by 1 base, with 14 bases between the two germline ends. The CDR3 nucleotides are TGTGCCAGCAGCCCACCTTTCTCCCAGAACACTGAAGCTTTCTTT. Amino acid sequence: CASSPPFSQNTEAFF.